These T cell receptor beta chains were read from a single sample in a study of control samples from healthy donors and cancer patients. Method: immunoSEQ multiplex PCR; TCRdb's copy keeps in-frame clones and lacks some. The sample yields fewer than 110,000 clones, around nine tenths seen once. The sample consisted of PBMCs. Every receptor here comes from a man aged 60 to 69 with lung cancer. CDR3s include the opening cysteine and the closing phenylalanine or tryptophan. The order of the fields is clone size, CDR3 length, J gene, D gene, V gene, CDR3 DNA, CDR3 protein. A D gene is named only where the DNA matches it firmly. Expanded clones get a size class; other rows say once, few or many, or leave the size out.

clone size: once
CDR3 length: 14
J gene: TRBJ2-5
D gene: NA
V gene: TRBV14
CDR3 DNA: TGTGCCAGCAGCCAAGAGAAGGGTCCGGAGACCCAGTACTTC
CDR3 protein: CASSQEKGPETQYF

clone size: NA
CDR3 length: 14
J gene: TRBJ2-3
D gene: NA
V gene: TRBV10-1
CDR3 DNA: TGCGCCAGCACTGCGGGCTACGCACCAGATACGCAGTATTTT
CDR3 protein: CASTAGYAPDTQYF

clone size: NA
CDR3 length: 14
J gene: TRBJ2-5
D gene: NA
V gene: TRBV15
CDR3 DNA: TGTGCCACCAGCAGGACAGGGACTGAAGAGACCCAGTACTTC
CDR3 protein: CATSRTGTEETQYF

clone size: NA
CDR3 length: 12
J gene: TRBJ2-3
D gene: NA
V gene: TRBV12-3/TRBV12-4
CDR3 DNA: TGTGCCAGCAGTTTGGTAGTAGACATGCAGTATTTT
CDR3 protein: CASSLVVDMQYF

clone size: NA
CDR3 length: 11
J gene: TRBJ2-3
D gene: NA
V gene: TRBV5-4
CDR3 DNA: TGTGCCAGCAGCTTGGCCGATACGCAGTATTTT
CDR3 protein: CASSLADTQYF

clone size: NA
CDR3 length: 14
J gene: TRBJ2-4
D gene: NA
V gene: TRBV5-1
CDR3 DNA: TGCGCCAGCAGCTTGGGTGGGTTCAAGGACATTCAGTACTTC
CDR3 protein: CASSLGGFKDIQYF

clone size: NA
CDR3 length: 16
J gene: TRBJ2-5
D gene: TRBD1
V gene: TRBV24-1
CDR3 DNA: TGTGCCACCAGTGATACCAGGACAGGGACCCGTGAGACCCAGTACTTC
CDR3 protein: CATSDTRTGTRETQYF

clone size: NA
CDR3 length: 14
J gene: TRBJ1-5
D gene: TRBD1
V gene: TRBV6-5
CDR3 DNA: TGTGCCAGCAGGGGGGACTCAGGGGGTCAGCCCCAGCATTTT
CDR3 protein: CASRGDSGGQPQHF

clone size: NA
CDR3 length: 15
J gene: TRBJ1-3
D gene: TRBD1
V gene: TRBV18
CDR3 DNA: TGTGCCAGCTCACCTCCAGGGGGCAACAGAAACACCATATATTTT
CDR3 protein: CASSPPGGNRNTIYF

clone size: NA
CDR3 length: 16
J gene: TRBJ2-1
D gene: TRBD2
V gene: TRBV7-9
CDR3 DNA: TGTGCCAGCAGCTCCCGGACTAGCGGGGGGTGGAATGAGCAGTTCTTC
CDR3 protein: CASSSRTSGGWNEQFF

clone size: NA
CDR3 length: 16
J gene: TRBJ2-3
D gene: NA
V gene: TRBV7-3
CDR3 DNA: TGTGCCAGCAGCTTAGATTCGGGAGTCAGCACAGATACGCAGTATTTT
CDR3 protein: CASSLDSGVSTDTQYF

clone size: NA
CDR3 length: 14
J gene: TRBJ1-2
D gene: TRBD1
V gene: TRBV6-6
CDR3 DNA: TGTGCCAGCAGTTACAAGGGACAGGAGTATGGCTACACCTTC
CDR3 protein: CASSYKGQEYGYTF

clone size: NA
CDR3 length: 15
J gene: TRBJ1-1
D gene: NA
V gene: TRBV3-1/TRBV3-2
CDR3 DNA: TGTGCCAGCAGCCAACTGAGTGGGGTTAACACTGAAGCTTTCTTT
CDR3 protein: CASSQLSGVNTEAFF

clone size: once
CDR3 length: 16
J gene: TRBJ2-1
D gene: TRBD2
V gene: TRBV9
CDR3 DNA: TGTGCCAGCAGCTTTCTCACTAGCGGGGGGGCCGAAGAGCAGTTCTTC
CDR3 protein: CASSFLTSGGAEEQFF

clone size: NA
CDR3 length: 14
J gene: TRBJ2-5
D gene: TRBD1
V gene: TRBV30
CDR3 DNA: TGTGCCTGGAGTACCGGGACAGGGCCAGAGACCCAGTACTTC
CDR3 protein: CAWSTGTGPETQYF

clone size: many
CDR3 length: 13
J gene: TRBJ1-1
D gene: TRBD1
V gene: TRBV29-1
CDR3 DNA: TGCAGCGTTGACGACAGGGTGAACACTGAAGCTTTCTTT
CDR3 protein: CSVDDRVNTEAFF

clone size: NA
CDR3 length: 16
J gene: TRBJ2-3
D gene: NA
V gene: TRBV9
CDR3 DNA: TGTGCCAGCAGCGCCGGACTTCTCCGGGTGGGAGATACGCAGTATTTT
CDR3 protein: CASSAGLLRVGDTQYF

clone size: NA
CDR3 length: 16
J gene: TRBJ2-5
D gene: NA
V gene: TRBV5-1
CDR3 DNA: TGCGCCAGCAGCAACGTACCGGGACCGCCAGCGGAGACCCAGTACTTC
CDR3 protein: CASSNVPGPPAETQYF

clone size: NA
CDR3 length: 15
J gene: TRBJ2-5
D gene: NA
V gene: TRBV21-1
CDR3 DNA: TGTGCCAGCAGCAAATGCCAGCTAGAGTGGGAGACCCAGTACTTC
CDR3 protein: CASSKCQLEWETQYF

clone size: once
CDR3 length: 16
J gene: TRBJ1-2
D gene: NA
V gene: TRBV5-6
CDR3 DNA: TGTGCCAGCCACCCTGAGCGGGGCAACTTTAACTATGGCTACACCTTC
CDR3 protein: CASHPERGNFNYGYTF

clone size: NA
CDR3 length: 16
J gene: TRBJ2-7
D gene: TRBD1
V gene: TRBV5-1
CDR3 DNA: TGCGCCAGCAGCTTGGATGGGACAGGGCGCGTCTACGAGCAGTACTTC
CDR3 protein: CASSLDGTGRVYEQYF

clone size: few
CDR3 length: 14
J gene: TRBJ1-2
D gene: TRBD1
V gene: TRBV3-1/TRBV3-2
CDR3 DNA: TGTGCCAGCAGCCTCGCGACAGGGAACTATGGCTACACCTTC
CDR3 protein: CASSLATGNYGYTF

clone size: NA
CDR3 length: 15
J gene: TRBJ1-1
D gene: NA
V gene: TRBV7-3
CDR3 DNA: TGTGCCAGCAGCTTCCGGGGAATCGGGAACACTGAAGCTTTCTTT
CDR3 protein: CASSFRGIGNTEAFF

clone size: NA
CDR3 length: 12
J gene: TRBJ2-1
D gene: NA
V gene: TRBV7-9
CDR3 DNA: TGTGCCAGCAGTTCGCCCGGGGGTGAGCAGTTCTTC
CDR3 protein: CASSSPGGEQFF

clone size: NA
CDR3 length: 17
J gene: TRBJ1-5
D gene: TRBD1
V gene: TRBV30
CDR3 DNA: TGTGCCTGGAGCGTGACAGGGTTGGGGTATAGCAATCAGCCCCAGCATTTT
CDR3 protein: CAWSVTGLGYSNQPQHF

clone size: NA
CDR3 length: 14
J gene: TRBJ1-4
D gene: NA
V gene: TRBV5-6
CDR3 DNA: TGTGCCAGCAGCCCGGACCAGACTAATGAAAAACTGTTTTTT
CDR3 protein: CASSPDQTNEKLFF

clone size: NA
CDR3 length: 13
J gene: TRBJ1-2
D gene: NA
V gene: TRBV19
CDR3 DNA: TGTGCCAGCCGGGCTCCTCGGTTGCGAGGCTACACCTTC
CDR3 protein: CASRAPRLRGYTF

clone size: NA
CDR3 length: 14
J gene: TRBJ1-2
D gene: TRBD1
V gene: TRBV7-8
CDR3 DNA: TGTGCCAGCAGCTACAGGGGCACGAATCATGGCTACACCTTC
CDR3 protein: CASSYRGTNHGYTF

clone size: NA
CDR3 length: 11
J gene: TRBJ1-1
D gene: TRBD1
V gene: TRBV6-5
CDR3 DNA: TGTGCCAGCACCTCGACAGGGGAGGCTTTCTTT
CDR3 protein: CASTSTGEAFF

clone size: NA
CDR3 length: 13
J gene: TRBJ1-4
D gene: TRBD1
V gene: TRBV6-6
CDR3 DNA: TGTGCCAGCAACTACAGGGGAAATGAAAAACTGTTTTTT
CDR3 protein: CASNYRGNEKLFF

clone size: NA
CDR3 length: 13
J gene: TRBJ2-1
D gene: NA
V gene: TRBV4-1
CDR3 DNA: TGCGCCAGCAGCCAAGAGCTTTACAATGAGCAGTTCTTC
CDR3 protein: CASSQELYNEQFF

clone size: NA
CDR3 length: 14
J gene: TRBJ2-1
D gene: TRBD2
V gene: TRBV2
CDR3 DNA: TGTGCCAGCCCCGGACTAGCTCGGAACAATGAGCAGTTCTTC
CDR3 protein: CASPGLARNNEQFF